The 30 T cell receptor beta chains in this list originate from one sample, sequenced in a study of tissue T cells after allogeneic stem cell transplantation. Assay used: immunoSEQ multiplex PCR; TCRdb lists only in-frame clones, some missing. Among approximately 9,000 clones, 45% were seen once, and the ten largest hold around 7%. Documented time point: mouse harvest day 7 after allogeneic transplant. Mouse grafts combined 10^7 T-cell-depleted bone marrow cells with 10^6 splenic CD5+ T cells. The sample taken for sequencing was gut tissue. Receptors were obtained from a female BALB/c mouse given C57BL/6 T cells with graft-versus-host disease after an allogeneic hematopoietic cell transplant.

In the case of this clone: Gene and germline names: mouse. The read ends 1 residue shy of where the CDR3 ends; the end is completed using the germline J gene. The genes are TRBV3 and TRBJ2-7, with TRBD2 identical over 12 bases. J was trimmed by 0 bases and V by 5 bases; bases with no gene match: 5. Germline CDR1 is SNHLY and CDR2 is FYNGKV (reference sequence). This CDR3 comprises 16 residues. CDR3 DNA (partial): TGTGCCAGCAGCAAAGGGACTGGGGGGAGCTCCTATGAACAGTAC. Translating gives CASSKGTGGSSYEQY. The full-length CDR3 reads as CASSKGTGGSSYEQYF.

This clone has just a few counts. Gene labels here are mouse ones. Sequencing ends 1 residue short of the CDR3 end; the germline J gene provides the rest. This chain uses TRBV12-1 with TRBJ2-7; D perhaps matches TRBD2 (6 bases). The ends were cut back, 3 bases at V and 0 bases at J, with 14 bases in the middle. The CDR3 has 15 residues. Germline CDR1 SGHSN, CDR2 HYEKVE. The CDR3 sequence: CASSLGGGSSYEQYF. The CDR3 bases that were read are TGTGCCAGCTCTTTGGGTGGGGGAAGCTCCTATGAACAGTAC. Together with reference TRBV12-1 and TRBJ2-7, the CDR3 gives the full variable domain: DSGVVQSPRHIIKEKGGRSVLTCIPISGHSNVVWYQQTLGKELKFLIQHYEKVERDKGFLPSRFSVQQFDDYHSEMNMSALELEDSAMYFCASSLGGGSSYEQYFGPGTRLTVL.

A note on this clone: The genes and germline here are from mouse. Incomplete CDR3 DNA: TGTGCCAGCAGCGAGCCCAGACAGGGACACTCCGACTACACC. Its translation is CASSEPRQGHSDYT. The complete CDR3 reads CASSEPRQGHSDYTF. The rearrangement uses TRBV13-3 and TRBJ1-2, with 7 bases aligning to TRBD1. The read ends 1 residue before the CDR3 terminus; that terminus is restored from the germline J gene. The CDR3 sequence is 15 residues long. The junction had 10 bases not matched to a gene; V was cut back by 5 bases and J by 3 bases. CDR1 and CDR2 from the germline V gene are NNHDY and SYVADS.

With respect to this clone: The gene names given are mouse names. The read stops 1 residue short of the end of the CDR3; the missing end is completed from the germline J gene. The V gene is TRBV23, the J gene TRBJ2-5. Germline lookup yields CDR1 KGHTA and CDR2 FQNQQP. The CDR3 covers 10 residues. CDR3 amino acids: CSSSRDTQYF. CDR3 DNA, as far as it was read: TGCTCCAGCAGCCGAGACACCCAGTAC.

This clone was detected a few times. Gene names and germline match the mouse. Read sequence stops 1 residue before the CDR3 end, and the germline J gene provides the missing end. The V gene is TRBV26, the J gene TRBJ2-1; 7 bases fit TRBD2. CDR3 size: 15 residues. With 3 bases clipped from V and 0 bases from J, the junction kept 2 bases outside the gene matches. Germline values: CDR1 KGHPV, CDR2 FQNQEV (reference sequence). CDR3 protein: CASSLLGYNYAEQFF. CDR3 DNA, as far as it was read: TGTGCCAGCAGTCTACTGGGGTATAACTATGCTGAGCAGTTC.

Within the sample, this clone is medium-sized. Mouse gene names and germline throughout. The CDR3 bases that were read are TGTGCAAGCAGCTTAGCGGGGTTTGAACAGTAC. It is translated as CASSLAGFEQY. The full CDR3 reads CASSLAGFEQYF. The V gene is TRBV16, the J gene TRBJ2-7; the D is unclear. The read is 1 residue too short to cover the CDR3 end, so that end is filled in from the germline J gene. V lost 1 base and J lost 6, with 7 bases in between. This CDR3 is built from 12 residues. Germline V gene lookup returns CDR1 SGHSA and CDR2 FRNQAP.

Comment on this clone: Each gene name is a mouse one. The CDR3 goes on 1 residue after the read ends, and that part is filled in from the germline J gene. The V gene is TRBV26, the J gene TRBJ1-4, with 9 bases that match TRBD1. Germline V gene sequence: CDR1 KGHPV, CDR2 FQNQEV (reference sequence). CDR3 length: 14 residues. After removal of 4 bases from V and 6 bases from J, the junction contained 3 bases not matched to a gene. The covered CDR3 bases are TGTGCCAGCAGTCAAGGACAGGGGCACGAAAGATTATTT. Encoded protein: CASSQGQGHERLF. The CDR3 in its entirety is CASSQGQGHERLFF.

As regards this clone: The junction does not match germline at one end; this may be a read error. Genes and germline come from the mouse. Sequencing ends 1 residue short of the CDR3 end; the germline J gene provides the rest. This chain connects TRBV26 to TRBJ2-2; 7 bases line up with TRBD1. Germline lookup yields CDR1 KGHPV and CDR2 FQNQEV (reference sequence). This CDR3 comprises 14 residues. CDR3 DNA, as far as it was read: TGTGCCAGCAGTACAGGGGCAAACGCCGGGCAGCTCTAC. This gives the protein CASSTGANAGQLY. The CDR3 reads in full as CASSTGANAGQLYF.

A note on this clone: Any gene name here is a mouse gene name. CDR3 protein: CASRISGNTLYF. The CDR3 DNA, read in part, is TGTGCCAGCAGAATTTCTGGAAATACGCTCTAT. This chain connects TRBV13-1 to TRBJ1-3; D gene unclear. With the read ending 1 residue before the CDR3 end, the germline J gene is used to fill in that end. The CDR3 spans 12 residues. CDR1 is NSHNY and CDR2 is SYGAGN in the germline V gene. V lost 5 bases and J lost 0, with 3 bases in between.

A word on this clone: Mouse gene names apply. The read terminates 1 residue ahead of where the CDR3 ends, so the germline J gene completes it. This chain links TRBV26 with TRBJ2-5, with D uncertain. Trimming stripped 3 bases from V and 0 bases from J, with 7 bases between. The CDR3 has 14 amino acids. Germline values: CDR1 KGHPV, CDR2 FQNQEV (reference sequence). This chain's CDR3 is CASSLKINQDTQYF. The part of the CDR3 DNA that was read is TGTGCCAGCAGTCTCAAAATTAACCAAGACACCCAGTAC. Filled out from reference TRBV26 and TRBJ2-5, the complete variable domain reads NSKVIQTPRYLVKGQGQKAKMRCIPEKGHPVVFWYQQNKNNEFKFLINFQNQEVLQQIDMTEKRFSAECPSNSPCSLEIQSSEAGDSALYLCASSLKINQDTQYFGPGTRLLVL.

This clone has just one count. The gene names here belong to mouse. The CDR3 end falls 1 residue outside the read, so it is completed with the germline J gene. This chain uses TRBV19 with TRBJ2-3, with 13 nucleotides matching TRBD2. Germline CDR1 and CDR2: FNHDT and SITEND (reference sequence). This CDR3 is 16 amino acids long. Trimming cost V 3 bases and J 3 bases; bases outside gene matches: 4. The part of the CDR3 DNA that was read is TGTGCCAGCAGTAGGACTGGGGGGGCGCGGGCAGAAACGCTGTAT. Its protein is CASSRTGGARAETLY. The CDR3 as a whole reads CASSRTGGARAETLYF.

Comments on this clone: Here the gene names and germline are mouse. The read is 1 residue too short to cover the CDR3 end, so that end is filled in from the germline J gene. J is TRBJ2-7 and V is TRBV1; 8 bases fit TRBD2. Trimming removed 3 bases from V and 6 bases from J; junction bases left unmatched: 1. Germline assignment: CDR1 NSQYPW and CDR2 LRSPGD (reference sequence). The CDR3 is 12 amino acids. This CDR3 reads CTCSAGGGEQYF. The DNA read from the CDR3 is TGCACCTGCAGTGCTGGGGGGGGTGAACAGTAC.

This clone was seen only once. The gene names given are mouse names. The CDR3 is cut off 1 residue early in the read; its end comes from the germline J gene. The chain couples TRBV15 to TRBJ2-4; 7 bases align to TRBD1. CDR3 length equals 13 residues. Germline V gene lookup returns CDR1 SGHND and CDR2 FRSKSL. The junction had 0 bases not matched to a gene; V was cut back by 6 bases and J by 0 bases. CDR3 amino acids: CASRQGSQNTLYF. Incomplete CDR3 DNA: TGTGCCAGCAGACAGGGGAGTCAAAACACCTTGTAC.

A few counts support this clone. Gene names are mouse gene names. This CDR3 reads CASSLGGGYEQYF. The CDR3 DNA, read in part, is TGTGCAAGCAGCCTGGGGGGAGGGTATGAACAGTAC. The chain couples TRBV16 to TRBJ2-7; TRBD2 agrees at 8 bases. The CDR3 end is not reached by the read, which stops 1 residue before it; the germline J gene fills it in. This CDR3 comprises 13 residues. Germline loops: CDR1 SGHSA, CDR2 FRNQAP. Germline trimming cut 5 bases from V and 4 bases from J; bases unmatched to any gene: 4.

This clone is medium-sized in the sample. Gene names are mouse gene names. The read halts 1 residue ahead of the CDR3 end, with the missing end drawn from the germline J gene. The chain joins TRBV2 to TRBJ2-1, with 7 nucleotides matching TRBD2. The ends lost 0 bases at V and 1 base at J; junction bases unmatched: 3. CDR3 length: 16 residues. Germline V CDR1 and CDR2: LGHNA, YSYQKL. CDR3 residues: CASSQDRWGNYAEQFF. The covered CDR3 bases are TGTGCCAGCAGCCAAGATCGCTGGGGGAACTATGCTGAGCAGTTC.

This clone was detected a few times. Any gene name here is a mouse gene name. The CDR3 end falls 1 residue outside the read, so it is completed with the germline J gene. V and J are TRBV12-2 and TRBJ1-1; D not resolved. V lost 0 bases to trimming and J lost 0 bases, with 7 bases between them. The germline V gene encodes CDR1 SGHLS and CDR2 HYDKME. CDR3 size: 14 residues. This CDR3 is CASSLRAPNTEVFF. The sequenced CDR3 bases are TGTGCCAGCTCTCTCCGGGCGCCAAACACAGAAGTCTTC.

With regard to this clone: Genes and germline come from the mouse. The CDR3 end is not reached by the read, which stops 1 residue before it; the germline J gene fills it in. The gene calls are TRBV12-1 and TRBJ2-2, with D possibly matching TRBD1 (6 bases). The V gene's germline CDR1 is SGHSN and CDR2 HYEKVE. The CDR3 covers 12 residues. V lost 2 bases to trimming and J lost 6 bases, with 6 bases between them. The CDR3: CASSQGAGQLYF. The CDR3 bases that were read are TGTGCCAGCTCTCAGGGGGCCGGGCAGCTCTAC.

Of note for this clone: Genes here carry mouse names. Read data end 1 residue before the CDR3 end; the end is taken from the germline J gene. V gene TRBV3 combines with J gene TRBJ2-5, with no clear D. CDR1 is SNHLY, CDR2 FYNGKV, per germline (reference sequence). The CDR3 sequence is 13 residues long. Trimming shortened V by 2 bases and J by 1 base, and 4 bases separated the two germline ends. CDR3 amino acids: CASSLLYQDTQYF. Partial CDR3 DNA: TGTGCCAGCAGCTTACTGTACCAAGACACCCAGTAC.

With respect to this clone: The genes and germline here are from mouse. The read halts 1 residue ahead of the CDR3 end, with the missing end drawn from the germline J gene. Other DNA sequences in this specimen translate into the identical CDR3. The chain carries TRBV26 and TRBJ2-4; D gene ambiguous. Per germline, CDR1 KGHPV and CDR2 FQNQEV (reference sequence). This CDR3 has 13 amino acids. Trimming shortened V by 2 bases and J by 1 base, and 4 bases separated the two germline ends. The sequenced part of the CDR3 DNA is TGTGCCAGCAGTCTGGGGGGTCAAAACACCTTGTAC. It encodes CASSLGGQNTLY. The CDR3, in full, reads CASSLGGQNTLYF.

With respect to this clone: The listed genes are named as in mouse. The read ends 1 residue early relative to the CDR3; the germline J gene fills the gap. The same CDR3 arises from other DNA sequences in this sample as well. This sequence joins TRBV26 and TRBJ1-1; weak D call: TRBD1 (6 bases). V dropped 6 bases and J dropped 1 base, with 9 bases sitting between them. Germline assignment: CDR1 KGHPV and CDR2 FQNQEV (reference sequence). The CDR3 spans 13 residues. The sequenced part of the CDR3 DNA is TGTGCCAGCAGCCCGGGACAAAACACAGAAGTCTTC. Translating gives CASSPGQNTEVF. The entire CDR3 protein is CASSPGQNTEVFF.

A word on this clone: Germline and genes: mouse. Sequencing ends 1 residue short of the CDR3 end; the germline J gene provides the rest. The V call is TRBV26, the J call TRBJ2-5; no reliable D call. Germline assignment: CDR1 KGHPV and CDR2 FQNQEV (reference sequence). V lost 4 bases and J lost 2, with 4 bases in between. This CDR3 region has 12 residues. The part of the CDR3 DNA that was read is TGTGCCAGCAGTCAGTTCCAAGACACCCAGTAC. It codes for CASSQFQDTQY. The CDR3 reads in full as CASSQFQDTQYF.

In this sample, this clone is medium-sized (0.01 to 0.1%). Mouse names are used for the genes. The missing CDR3 end, 1 residue past where the read stops, is filled in from the germline J gene. V gene TRBV26 combines with J gene TRBJ2-7; 9 bases line up with TRBD1. The CDR3 consists of 13 residues. The germline V gene encodes CDR1 KGHPV and CDR2 FQNQEV (reference sequence). V trimming: 6 bases; J trimming: 7 bases; junction bases outside the gene matches: 7. The DNA read from the CDR3 is TGTGCCAGCAGCATACAGGGGGCTGGGGAACAGTAC. Its protein product is CASSIQGAGEQY. The whole CDR3 protein is CASSIQGAGEQYF. Full variable domain (missing parts from reference TRBV26 and TRBJ2-7): NSKVIQTPRYLVKGQGQKAKMRCIPEKGHPVVFWYQQNKNNEFKFLINFQNQEVLQQIDMTEKRFSAECPSNSPCSLEIQSSEAGDSALYLCASSIQGAGEQYFGPGTRLTVL.

This clone is labeled medium-sized. Germline and genes: mouse. The read ends 1 residue shy of where the CDR3 ends; the end is completed using the germline J gene. The V gene is TRBV16, the J gene TRBJ2-7, with 8 bases aligning to TRBD2. CDR1 is SGHSA, CDR2 FRNQAP, per germline. Losses at the gene ends were 6 bases for V and 0 bases for J; bases not matched to a gene: 7. The CDR3 is made up of 15 amino acids. The covered CDR3 bases are TGTGCAAGCAGTAATGACTGGGGTAGCTCCTATGAACAGTAC. Translating gives CASSNDWGSSYEQY. The CDR3 as a whole reads CASSNDWGSSYEQYF.

For this clone: The genes and germline here are from mouse. The missing CDR3 end, 1 residue past where the read stops, is filled in from the germline J gene. This rearrangement joins TRBV26 to TRBJ2-4, with 7 bases aligning to TRBD2. Germline V lookup: CDR1 KGHPV, CDR2 FQNQEV (reference sequence). Trimming removed 2 bases from V and 1 base from J; junction bases left unmatched: 0. This CDR3 comprises 14 residues. CDR3 loop: CASSLDWGQNTLYF. The covered CDR3 bases are TGTGCCAGCAGTCTGGACTGGGGTCAAAACACCTTGTAC.

In this sample, this clone turned up a few times. Gene names follow the mouse nomenclature. The CDR3 end is not reached by the read, which stops 1 residue before it; the germline J gene fills it in. The V call is TRBV16, the J call TRBJ2-7, with TRBD2 matching 9 bases. The germline CDR1 and CDR2 sequences are SGHSA and FRNQAP. The V gene end was trimmed by 3 bases and the J gene end by 4 bases; junction bases not matched to a gene: 4. The CDR3 loop spans 14 amino acids. The sequenced CDR3 bases are TGTGCAAGCAGCTTTAGTGGGACTGGGTATGAACAGTAC. Protein sequence: CASSFSGTGYEQY. The CDR3 reads in full as CASSFSGTGYEQYF.

This clone was counted a few times. Gene and germline names: mouse. From the germline J gene comes the end of the CDR3, since the read stops 1 residue before it. V usage is TRBV26 and J usage is TRBJ1-4; D gene ambiguous. This CDR3 spans 14 amino acids. Per the germline V gene, CDR1 is KGHPV and CDR2 is FQNQEV (reference sequence). Trimming pared 3 bases from V and 0 bases from J, leaving 5 bases between. Partial CDR3 DNA: TGTGCCAGCAGTCTACGAATTTCCAACGAAAGATTATTT. The encoded protein is CASSLRISNERLF. The entire CDR3 protein is CASSLRISNERLFF.

This clone was detected only a few times. Genes here carry mouse names. The CDR3 is CASRQTGIDTQYF. The sequenced part of the CDR3 DNA is TGTGCCAGCAGACAGACAGGGATCGACACCCAGTAC. The V gene is TRBV26, the J gene TRBJ2-5; 7 bases match TRBD1. The read gets to within 1 residue of the CDR3 end, and the germline J gene fills in the rest. This CDR3 is 13 amino acids long. The V gene's germline CDR1 is KGHPV and CDR2 FQNQEV (reference sequence). With 6 bases clipped from V and 6 bases from J, the junction kept 6 bases outside the gene matches. Full variable domain (rest looked up from reference TRBV26 and TRBJ2-5): NSKVIQTPRYLVKGQGQKAKMRCIPEKGHPVVFWYQQNKNNEFKFLINFQNQEVLQQIDMTEKRFSAECPSNSPCSLEIQSSEAGDSALYLCASRQTGIDTQYFGPGTRLLVL.

This clone was seen only a few times. Gene names refer to mouse genes. The read terminates 1 residue ahead of where the CDR3 ends, so the germline J gene completes it. The chain combines TRBV13-2 with TRBJ1-5; D gene unclear. The CDR3 has 14 amino acids. The germline V and J ends were trimmed by 1 base and 0 bases, with 5 bases remaining between them. From germline, CDR1 is NNHNN and CDR2 SYGAGS (reference sequence). CDR3 amino acids: CASGDRHNNQAPLF. CDR3 DNA, as far as it was read: TGTGCCAGCGGTGATCGCCATAACAACCAGGCTCCGCTT.

As concerns this clone: Mouse names are used for the genes. The read ends 1 residue shy of where the CDR3 ends; the end is completed using the germline J gene. The chain joins TRBV13-3 to TRBJ2-1; the match to TRBD2 covers 10 bases. The CDR3 sequence is 16 residues long. The germline V gene has CDR1 NNHDY and CDR2 SYVADS. V shed 5 bases, J shed 1 base, and the junction held 6 bases outside the gene matches. Here the CDR3 reads CASRDWGFLNYAEQFF. The part of the CDR3 DNA that was read is TGTGCCAGCAGGGACTGGGGGTTCCTGAACTATGCTGAGCAGTTC.

To note about this clone: Genes here carry mouse names. Other DNA sequences within the sample encode an identical CDR3. The CDR3 loop reads CASRTGPAETLYF. CDR3 DNA (partial): TGTGCCAGCAGGACGGGGCCGGCAGAAACGCTGTAT. V and J are TRBV26 and TRBJ2-3; perhaps D is TRBD1 or TRBD2 (5 bases each). The CDR3 end lies 1 residue beyond the end of the read and is filled in from the germline J gene. Germline-derived CDR1 and CDR2 are KGHPV and FQNQEV (reference sequence). The CDR3 runs 13 residues. V was pared by 6 bases and J by 3 bases, with 10 bases between. The full variable domain, rest sourced from reference TRBV26 and TRBJ2-3, is NSKVIQTPRYLVKGQGQKAKMRCIPEKGHPVVFWYQQNKNNEFKFLINFQNQEVLQQIDMTEKRFSAECPSNSPCSLEIQSSEAGDSALYLCASRTGPAETLYFGSGTRLTVL.